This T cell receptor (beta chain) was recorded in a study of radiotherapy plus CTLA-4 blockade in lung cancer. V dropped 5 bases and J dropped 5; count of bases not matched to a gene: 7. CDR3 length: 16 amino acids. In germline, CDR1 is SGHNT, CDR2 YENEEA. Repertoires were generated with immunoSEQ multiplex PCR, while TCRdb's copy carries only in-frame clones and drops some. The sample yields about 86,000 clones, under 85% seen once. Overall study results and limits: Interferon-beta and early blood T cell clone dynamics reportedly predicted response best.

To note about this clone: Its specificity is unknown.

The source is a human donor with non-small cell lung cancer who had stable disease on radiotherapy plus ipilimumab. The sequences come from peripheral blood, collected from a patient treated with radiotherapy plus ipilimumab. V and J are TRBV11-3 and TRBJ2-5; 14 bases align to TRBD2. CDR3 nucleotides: TGTGCCAGCAGCAGCGGGACTAGCGGGGGTGGTGAGACCCAGTACTTC. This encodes CASSSGTSGGGETQYF.